The next 27 T cell receptor beta chains were all read from a single sample in a study of spatial heterogeneity in lung cancer. Overall study findings and caveats: Within tumors, counts of expanded alpha and beta TCRs tracked tumor mutation counts.

One entry per CDR3 protein results from TCRdb running MiXCR on the 5' RACE reads. The table has around 2,600 distinct CDR3 sequences, 8% to 9.5% seen once. Described time point: sample taken at primary tumor resection. What these receptors recognize is not known. The sample in question was lung tumor tissue, obtained at surgery. Receptors were obtained from a male donor with early-stage non-small cell lung cancer.

This clonotype came up many times. The gene calls are TRBV2 and TRBJ2-7; no firm D call. The CDR3 is 12 amino acids. Germline V gene lookup returns CDR1 SNHLY and CDR2 FYNNEI. The germline V and J ends were trimmed by 6 bases and 1 base, with 7 bases remaining between them. CDR3 residues: CASRGNSYEQYF. The CDR3 DNA follows: TGTGCCAGCAGGGGTAATTCCTACGAGCAGTACTTC.

By share of the sample, this clonotype is medium-sized. The V call is TRBV7-3, the J call TRBJ1-3; D not certain. The CDR3 sequence is 17 residues long. Germline lookup yields CDR1 SGHTA and CDR2 FQGTGA. V was trimmed by 5 bases and J by 4 bases, leaving 21 bases between them. The CDR3 bases are TGTGCCAGCAGCCTAAGGGTAGACCCCAGCAGAGGAAACACCATATATTTT. Its translation is CASSLRVDPSRGNTIYF.

This clonotype came up many times. The chain has TRBV5-1 and TRBJ1-6; D is uncertain. V was trimmed by 3 bases and J by 3 bases, leaving 13 bases between them. Germline assignment: CDR1 SGHRS and CDR2 YFSETQ. The CDR3 loop spans 16 amino acids. The CDR3 DNA follows: TGCGCCAGCAGCTCGACGGACCCGCGCTATAATTCACCCCTCCACTTT. Residues: CASSSTDPRYNSPLHF. Full variable domain (remainder filled in from reference TRBV5-1 and TRBJ1-6): KAGVTQTPRYLIKTRGQQVTLSCSPISGHRSVSWYQQTPGQGLQFLFEYFSETQRNKGNFPGRFSGRQFSNSRSEMNVSTLELGDSALYLCASSSTDPRYNSPLHFGNGTRLTVT.

This clonotype is medium-sized in the sample. This rearrangement joins TRBV3-1 to TRBJ2-5; a possible D gene is TRBD2 (5 bases). There are 14 residues in the CDR3. Germline V lookup: CDR1 LGHDT, CDR2 YNNKEL (reference sequence). Trimming stripped 4 bases from V and 5 bases from J, with 14 bases between. In nucleotides, the CDR3 is TGTGCCAGCAGCCCCCACGGGAAGGAGGAGACCCAGTACTTC. Protein product: CASSPHGKEETQYF.

The table lists this clonotype with a few counts. The CDR3 loop is CASSQGGPGYGYTF. In nucleotides, the CDR3 is TGTGCCAGCAGCCAAGGGGGACCAGGCTATGGCTACACCTTC. The chain joins TRBV14 to TRBJ1-2, with D possibly TRBD1 on 5 matching bases. The length of the CDR3 is 14 residues. Between the trimmed V and J ends, which lost 1 base and 4 bases, there was a span of 10 bases. The germline V gene encodes CDR1 SGHDN and CDR2 FVKESK.

Relative to its sample, this clonotype is medium-sized. In nucleotides, the CDR3 is TGTGCCAGCAGCTTTGTGACAGCCGGGGGAGGGCCCCAGCATTTT. This encodes CASSFVTAGGGPQHF. V and J are TRBV7-2 and TRBJ1-5; TRBD1 is a possible D gene (5 bases). The germline CDR1 and CDR2 sequences are SGHTA and FQGNSA. Trimming shortened V by 3 bases and J by 9 bases, and 18 bases separated the two germline ends. The CDR3 is made up of 15 amino acids. Using reference TRBV7-2 and TRBJ1-5 for the parts outside the CDR3, the full variable domain is GAGVSQSPSNKVTEKGKDVELRCDPISGHTALYWYRQSLGQGLEFLIYFQGNSAPDKSGLPSDRFSAERTGGSVSTLTIQRTQQEDSAVYLCASSFVTAGGGPQHFGDGTRLSIL.

This clonotype is judged medium-sized. This chain connects TRBV5-1 to TRBJ1-2; weak D call: TRBD1 (5 bases). CDR1 SGHRS and CDR2 YFSETQ come from the germline V gene. The CDR3 extends over 15 amino acids. Between the trimmed V and J ends, which lost 1 base and 4 bases, there was a span of 14 bases. The CDR3 reads CASSLSRDPSYGYTF. The CDR3 DNA follows: TGCGCCAGCAGCTTGAGCAGGGATCCCAGCTATGGCTACACCTTC. The whole variable domain, filled in from reference TRBV5-1 and TRBJ1-2, reads KAGVTQTPRYLIKTRGQQVTLSCSPISGHRSVSWYQQTPGQGLQFLFEYFSETQRNKGNFPGRFSGRQFSNSRSEMNVSTLELGDSALYLCASSLSRDPSYGYTFGSGTRLTVV.

This clonotype was seen a single time. The rearrangement uses TRBV28 and TRBJ1-6; D ambiguous. Germline V CDR1 and CDR2: MDHEN, SYDVKM. The V and J ends lost 4 bases and 11 bases respectively, with 9 bases between them. The CDR3 length is 12 residues. In DNA, the CDR3 is TGTGCCAGCAGTTCACCCCCCGCACCCCTCCACTTT. Its translation: CASSSPPAPLHF. Variable domain in full (rest from reference TRBV28 and TRBJ1-6): DVKVTQSSRYLVKRTGEKVFLECVQDMDHENMFWYRQDPGLGLRLIYFSYDVKMKEKGDIPEGYSVSREKKERFSLILESASTNQTSMYLCASSSPPAPLHFGNGTRLTVT.

Judged by abundance, this clonotype is medium-sized. J is TRBJ1-4 and V is TRBV7-9; D is unresolved. The CDR3 spans 12 residues. V was shortened by 1 base and J by 5 bases, with 2 bases between the two germline ends. The germline gives CDR1 SEHNR, CDR2 FQNEAQ (reference sequence). The CDR3 region is CASSLGNEKLFF. In nucleotides, the CDR3 is TGTGCCAGCAGCTTAGGGAATGAAAAACTGTTTTTT.

This clonotype has ten or more counts. CDR3 residues: CASSGWLGQPQHF. The CDR3 region has the DNA TGTGCCAGCAGCGGGTGGTTGGGCCAGCCCCAGCATTTT. The rearrangement uses TRBV6-1 and TRBJ1-5, with D uncertain. The CDR3 covers 13 residues. Germline-derived CDR1 and CDR2 are MNHNS and SASEGT. The V and J ends lost 6 bases and 7 bases respectively, with 13 bases between them.

This clonotype counts as medium-sized (0.01 to 0.1%). The chain employs TRBV20-1 and TRBJ2-3; D unclear. Germline assignment: CDR1 DFQATT and CDR2 SNEGSKA (reference sequence). V was clipped by 3 bases and J by 2 bases, with 9 bases between them. There are 13 residues in the CDR3. CDR3 DNA: TGCAGTGCTAGTACGCCCTTCACAGATACGCAGTATTTT. This gives the protein CSASTPFTDTQYF.

In its sample, this clonotype ranks as medium-sized (0.01 to 0.1%). The V gene is TRBV7-9, the J gene TRBJ1-2; 7 bases line up with TRBD1. The germline gives CDR1 SEHNR, CDR2 FQNEAQ (reference sequence). The CDR3 has 15 residues. Trimming cost V 8 bases and J 5 bases; bases outside gene matches: 14. Written as DNA, the CDR3 is TGTGCCAGCGATGGAGACAGGGTATCAGGGTATGGCTACACCTTC. This sequence encodes CASDGDRVSGYGYTF. Using reference TRBV7-9 and TRBJ1-2 for the parts outside the CDR3, the full variable domain is DTGVSQNPRHKITKRGQNVTFRCDPISEHNRLYWYRQTLGQGPEFLTYFQNEAQLEKSRLLSDRFSAERPKGSFSTLEIQRTEQGDSAMYLCASDGDRVSGYGYTFGSGTRLTVV.

This clonotype was seen only a few times. The V gene is TRBV4-1, the J gene TRBJ2-7; 8 bases are shared with TRBD1. Losses at the gene ends were 6 bases for V and 1 base for J; bases not matched to a gene: 5. Germline V CDR1 and CDR2: MGHRA, YSYEKL. The CDR3 runs 14 residues. In DNA, the CDR3 is TGCGCCAGCAGTCGGGACAGGCAATCCTACGAGCAGTACTTC. Translating it yields CASSRDRQSYEQYF.

By proportion, this clonotype is medium-sized. The CDR3, as DNA: TGTGCCAGCTCCCAGGCCGGGGACTATGGCTACACCTTC. Translated: CASSQAGDYGYTF. This chain uses TRBV3-1 with TRBJ1-2; D gene unclear. The germline V gene has CDR1 LGHDT and CDR2 YNNKEL (reference sequence). The length of the CDR3 is 13 residues. V lost 8 bases and J lost 3, with 13 bases in between.

This clonotype is termed medium-sized (0.01 to 0.1%). The V call is TRBV28, the J call TRBJ2-7; D remains ambiguous. CDR3 length: 14 amino acids. V lost 4 bases, J lost 5 bases, and 15 bases lay in between. Germline V gives CDR1 MDHEN, CDR2 SYDVKM. CDR3 sequence reads: CASSYLTRLNEQYF. Written as DNA, the CDR3 is TGTGCCAGCAGTTACCTTACGCGTCTTAACGAGCAGTACTTC.

This clonotype is medium-sized by share. The V call is TRBV20-1, the J call TRBJ1-4; D gene ambiguous. CDR1 is DFQATT and CDR2 is SNEGSKA in the germline V gene (reference sequence). The germline V and J ends were trimmed by 2 bases and 7 bases, with 14 bases remaining between them. There are 14 residues in the CDR3. As DNA, the CDR3 is TGCAGTGCTAGACTCCCTTGGGCCCCTGAAAAACTGTTTTTT. The encoded protein is CSARLPWAPEKLFF.

This clonotype is labeled medium-sized (0.01 to 0.1%). The chain combines TRBV24-1 with TRBJ2-3; 9 positions match TRBD2. Germline trimming cut 5 bases from V and 2 bases from J; bases unmatched to any gene: 10. The CDR3 consists of 17 residues. CDR1 is KGHDR and CDR2 is SFDVKD in the germline V gene. The CDR3 nucleotides read TGTGCCACCAGTGCCGTACTAGCGGGTTATTCCACAGATACGCAGTATTTT. This gives the protein CATSAVLAGYSTDTQYF.

By share of the sample, this clonotype is hyperexpanded. This chain links TRBV28 with TRBJ2-3; 13 bases are shared with TRBD2. Germline V CDR1 and CDR2: MDHEN, SYDVKM. This CDR3 has 18 residues. Losses at the gene ends were 0 bases for V and 0 bases for J; bases not matched to a gene: 3. CDR3 coding DNA: TGTGCCAGCAGTTTATGGGGGACTAGCGGGGCTAGCACAGATACGCAGTATTTT. This encodes CASSLWGTSGASTDTQYF. The full variable domain, with the rest looked up from reference TRBV28 and TRBJ2-3, is DVKVTQSSRYLVKRTGEKVFLECVQDMDHENMFWYRQDPGLGLRLIYFSYDVKMKEKGDIPEGYSVSREKKERFSLILESASTNQTSMYLCASSLWGTSGASTDTQYFGPGTRLTVL.

By share, this clonotype ranks as medium-sized (0.01 to 0.1%). The genes are TRBV9 and TRBJ1-2; D may be TRBD1 (5 bases). This CDR3 is 13 amino acids long. Trimming took 3 bases from V and 8 from J, leaving 14 bases between them. Germline loops: CDR1 SGDLS, CDR2 YYNGEE. CDR3 coding DNA: TGTGCCAGCAGCGAGGGGTGGTCGGGAGGCTACACCTTC. Translated: CASSEGWSGGYTF. The full variable domain, rest sourced from reference TRBV9 and TRBJ1-2, is DSGVTQTPKHLITATGQRVTLRCSPRSGDLSVYWYQQSLDQGLQFLIQYYNGEERAKGNILERFSAQQFPDLHSELNLSSLELGDSALYFCASSEGWSGGYTFGSGTRLTVV.

This clonotype was found a few times. The V and J genes are TRBV27 and TRBJ1-2; TRBD1 agrees at 10 bases. V was clipped by 4 bases and J by 8 bases; unmatched bases: 10. Germline lookup yields CDR1 MNHEY and CDR2 SMNVEV (reference sequence). The CDR3 is 15 amino acids. In DNA form, the CDR3 reads TGTGCCAGCAGTTCCCCAGACAGGGGGCGTAGAGGCTACACCTTC. It specifies CASSSPDRGRRGYTF.

In its sample, this clonotype is medium-sized. This chain joins TRBV7-9 and TRBJ2-3, with 9 bases matching TRBD2. Per germline, CDR1 SEHNR and CDR2 FQNEAQ (reference sequence). The CDR3 spans 16 residues. V lost 2 bases and J lost 2; bases outside the gene matches: 5. CDR3 sequence reads: CASSLMAGGSTDTQYF. CDR3 bases: TGTGCCAGCAGCTTAATGGCGGGGGGGTCCACAGATACGCAGTATTTT.

This clonotype was counted many times. V gene TRBV6-2 or TRBV6-3 combines with J gene TRBJ1-1; D remains ambiguous. V was cut by 8 bases and J by 5 bases, with 18 bases left in between. Germline CDR1 MNHEY, CDR2 SVGEGT. CDR3 length equals 14 residues. CDR3 sequence: CASQNEGGKTEAFF. The DNA for the CDR3 is TGTGCCAGCCAAAACGAGGGAGGAAAGACTGAAGCTTTCTTT.

This clonotype has only a few counts. The CDR3 coding sequence is TGCAGTGCTTCGGAGTTCGGCTCCTACAATGAGCAGTTCTTC. This gives the protein CSASEFGSYNEQFF. J is TRBJ2-1 and V is TRBV20-1; D remains ambiguous. Looked up from germline, CDR1 is DFQATT and CDR2 is SNEGSKA (reference sequence). This CDR3 is built from 14 residues. V was trimmed by 5 bases and J by 0 bases, leaving 11 bases between them.

This clonotype qualifies as medium-sized. The V call is TRBV11-2, the J call TRBJ2-7; TRBD2 agrees at 8 bases. V shed 5 bases and J 4 bases; nucleotides not matched to a gene: 13. Germline values: CDR1 SGHAT, CDR2 FQNNGV. The CDR3 is made up of 16 amino acids. CDR3 region: CASSQPPLPGGYEQYF. The CDR3 nucleotides are TGTGCCAGCAGCCAACCCCCTCTACCGGGAGGGTACGAGCAGTACTTC.

This clonotype is medium-sized within its sample. The rearrangement uses TRBV11-2 and TRBJ1-2, with 10 bases matching TRBD1. The CDR3 covers 14 residues. V lost 5 bases and J lost 7; bases outside the gene matches: 7. Germline V gives CDR1 SGHAT, CDR2 FQNNGV. Written as DNA, the CDR3 is TGTGCCAGCAGCCTACGACAGGGGGCCTCTGGCTACACCTTC. It translates to CASSLRQGASGYTF.

This clonotype is medium-sized (0.01 to 0.1%) in the sample. The rearrangement links TRBV5-4 to TRBJ2-4; 11 positions agree with TRBD2. V lost 4 bases, J lost 0 bases, and 18 bases stayed unmatched. The CDR3 consists of 21 residues. The V gene's germline CDR1 is SGHNT and CDR2 YYREEE (reference sequence). The CDR3 bases are TGTGCCAGCAGCCAAAAGACTAGCGGGACACTGGGAGCCCTAGCCAAAAACATTCAGTACTTC. This codes for CASSQKTSGTLGALAKNIQYF.

This clonotype turned up a few times. CDR3 protein: CASSHGSEAFF. The CDR3 DNA sequence: TGTGCCAGCAGTCACGGGAGTGAAGCTTTCTTT. The chain employs TRBV6-5 and TRBJ1-1; no firm D call. The V end lost 5 bases, the J end lost 7 bases, and 8 bases lay between the germline ends. CDR1 and CDR2 from the germline V gene are MNHEY and SVGAGI. This CDR3 region has 11 residues.